The clone carrying this T cell receptor beta chain has only one observation. These data come from a study of CD8 T cells in Susac syndrome. With random hexamers, reverse transcription was performed on roughly 0.45 to 1 ug of RNA. TCRdb re-called the immunoSEQ multiplex PCR reads through MiXCR, storing one row per CDR3 protein. The sample records about 300,000 distinct CDR3 sequences, roughly 85% being singletons. The ends were cut back, 6 bases at V and 5 bases at J, with 20 bases in the middle. Germline V gene lookup returns CDR1 MDHEN and CDR2 SYDVKM. The CDR3 is made up of 15 amino acids. CD8+ and CD4+ T cells from blood underwent TCR beta sequencing.

This TCR derives from a human donor with multiple sclerosis. The chain couples TRBV28 to TRBJ2-7, with D possibly matching TRBD2 (5 bases). Material for sequencing was CD8+ T cells from PBMCs. As DNA, the CDR3 is TGTGCCAGCAGCCCTCCGGGATCCCTAGATGACGAGCAGTACTTC. This sequence encodes CASSPPGSLDDEQYF.